Listed below are T cell receptor beta chains from one sample, sequenced in a study of cytomegalovirus exposure and HLA in healthy donors. The method was immunoSEQ multiplex PCR; TCRdb's version includes in-frame clones alone and lacks a portion of them. The sample records some 150,000 clones, approximately 78% being singletons. Material for sequencing was PBMCs. These TCRs come from a man aged 35 to 55 in good health and CMV-seropositive. CDR3s include the opening cysteine and the closing phenylalanine or tryptophan. Clone size appears in some rows only: once, few, many, or a class for an expanded clone.

TRBV7-8	-	TRBJ1-4	CASSLFGTGPNEKLFF
TRBV7-3	-	TRBJ2-2	CASSLTATSNTGELFF
TRBV18	-	TRBJ1-4	CASSPRAAGPNEKLFF
TRBV27	once	TRBJ1-5	CASSLQGSNQPQHF
TRBV11-3	medium-sized	TRBJ2-2	CASTSPPGGELFF
TRBV5-1	-	TRBJ1-1	CASSLEGAYLAFF
TRBV5-6	-	TRBJ2-5	CASSLGGRETQYF
TRBV7-8	-	TRBJ1-5	CASSLSGGVNQPQHF
TRBV7-9	-	TRBJ2-3	CASSLGVTGGPADTQYF
TRBV6-6	-	TRBJ1-2	CASSSPGTGGGYTF
TRBV29-1	-	TRBJ2-1	CSVGQGGTYNEQFF
TRBV6-7	-	TRBJ2-5	CASSQRAGESETQYF
TRBV19	once	TRBJ1-5	CASSQGVSNQPQHF
TRBV7-9	-	TRBJ2-7	CASSLVSGHLYF
TRBV7-9	-	TRBJ2-3	CASSWGVGTDTQYF
TRBV21-1	-	TRBJ1-1	CASSTWLGSTEAFF
TRBV6-6	-	-	CASSYSSAGGRGEQYF
TRBV10-1	-	TRBJ2-7	CASSLTSGRDEQYF
TRBV6-1	-	TRBJ2-2	CASRWGQGTTGELFF
TRBV28	-	TRBJ2-1	CASTILGTVSYNEQFF